This entry features one T cell receptor (beta chain) sequence. Its antigen specificity is not known. No much larger clone exists at a distance of one base, and base qualities are not known. This specimen includes other DNA sequences encoding the same CDR3. The sample's time point label, in plain terms: about 28 days (+/-7) after the second vaccine dose. According to the study, the label for this sample's treatment or condition signals: meningococcal conjugate vaccine given as trial control. The vaccinee samples were drawn from two UK trials, COV001 and COV002, one of which was a single-blind randomized controlled phase 2/3 trial testing AZD1222 (ChAdOx1 nCoV-19) in healthy adults. For TCRbeta chain sequencing, PBMC samples were collected from trial participants at day 0 and at day 28 after the second dose. The CDR3 regions of human TCRbeta chains were subjected to immunosequencing. The paper's processing steps were these. TCRs in the repertoires were compared against a reference library of SARS-CoV-2-specific TCRs that had been generated with the MIRA antigen-specificity platform. Breadth was defined as the fraction of unique TCRs that were SARS-CoV-2-associated. Depth was defined as the fraction of total T cells that were SARS-CoV-2-associated. Using the MIRA data, each spike-specific TCR was assigned both to the spike region to which the TCR was reactive and to a CD4 or CD8 class. Log10-transformed breadth and depth values were compared by one-way ANOVA with Sidak's multiple comparisons tests. In TCRdb, the immuneACCESS table is reduced to in-frame sequences with V and J assigned. These tables do not hold every clone; where another copy was compared, an unresolved V gene accounts for under half, and the others remain unexplained. V, J and clone size were drawn from that table, and D and trimming were deduced from the DNA. In this sample the table shows 130,000 to 150,000 clones, around 90% of which occur a single time. The ten largest clones represent 5% to 5.5% of the sample.

This sample was included in a study of T cell responses to AZD1222 COVID-19 vaccine (dated by TCRdb to the early 2020s). Notes on the research overall: TCR sequencing covered over 230 trial participants: about 210 given two doses of AZD1222 and about 26 given two doses of MenACWY control vaccine. Trial participants were enrolled by age into subgroups of 18-55, 56-69 and 70-plus years, and about 150, 27 and 61 TCR-sequenced participants, respectively, were included in these subgroups.

The paper's findings and limits, for the study overall: No day 14 peak-response samples were available, so repertoires were characterized only after the peak T cell response. Participants were mostly white British, with more females than males. The authors suggested clonal diversity may have been underestimated. Only five or six AZD1222 recipients were SARS-CoV-2 seropositive at baseline, limiting conclusions about previously exposed vaccinees. After two AZD1222 doses, spike-specific TCR breadth and depth were significantly higher than at day 0 and than in MenACWY recipients. Nearly half of unique spike-specific TCRs reportedly recognized epitopes outside regions mutated in the B.1.351 and B.1.1.7 variants. In the small 56-69-year group, the increase in depth fell short of significance, most likely because of low power. Vaccine-associated CD4 TCRs spanned the whole spike protein, with dominant responses in regions 160-218 and 743-854.

The receptor was derived from an adult who received the MenACWY meningococcal vaccine as a control. The input for sequencing was peripheral blood, taken 28 days after the second dose of the MenACWY control vaccine.

The CDR3 is CASSLSVLGDTQYF. The nucleotide sequence reads TGTGCCAGCAGTTTATCAGTCTTGGGAGATACGCAGTATTTT. The rearranged chain carries TRBV27 and TRBJ2-3, with the D gene call left open. According to the germline V gene (reference sequence), CDR1 reads MNHEY and CDR2 reads SMNVEV. V is reduced by 0 bases and J by 5 bases, leaving a spacing of 9 bases between them. The CDR3 contains 14 residues, cysteine and phenylalanine counted. Left in the record is the CDR3 DNA by itself, 42 bases read in frame from the first base.